Included here is one TCR beta chain sequence, with context. The antigen is unknown. At one of its ends the junction is not consistent with the germline gene, which may arise from a read error. This sample is drawn from a study of tumor-infiltrating lymphocytes in glioblastoma multiforme. Germline V gives CDR1 SQVTM, CDR2 ANQGSEA. The CDR3 extends over 11 amino acids. Points from the study as a whole: Only one glioblastoma patient had TCR and mutation analysis.

TCRB libraries came from RNA via three nested multiplex PCR rounds. Using its own MiXCR run on the multiplex PCR reads, TCRdb lists one record per CDR3 protein. The sample consists of about 9,200 distinct CDR3 sequences, roughly 70% of them appearing once. V and J are TRBV29-1 and TRBJ1-2, with 8 bases matching TRBD1. Source material: brain tumor tissue. The receptor comes from a male donor with glioblastoma. The CDR3 DNA reads TGTAGCGTTCAGGGGGCTGATGGCTACGCCTTC. Its protein product is CSVQGADGYAF.